Listed here are 14 T cell receptor beta chains from one sample, sequenced in a study of T cell responses to AZD1222 COVID-19 vaccine. This table comes from immunoSEQ multiplex PCR, and its TCRdb copy is limited to in-frame clones, with some not included. The sample yields about 120,000 clones, over 75% seen once. The source was peripheral blood, collected on day 0 of AZD1222 vaccination. The source of these receptors is an adult in good health.

The chain recombines TRBV19 with TRBJ1-5, with TRBD1 matching 8 bases. Germline CDR1 reads LNHDA; CDR2 reads SQIVND (reference sequence). The CDR3 is 15 residues long. V gave up 5 bases and J gave up 5 bases; unmatched junction bases: 8. The CDR3: CASSFGQGKDQPQHF. For the CDR3, the DNA is TGTGCCAGTAGTTTCGGACAGGGAAAGGATCAGCCCCAGCATTTT.

This chain uses TRBV4-1 with TRBJ1-3; 7 bases line up with TRBD1. This CDR3 spans 16 amino acids. With 3 bases clipped from V and 4 bases from J, the junction kept 9 bases outside the gene matches. Germline V gene data show CDR1 as MGHRA and CDR2 as YSYEKL. CDR3 in amino acids: CASSHPTGDQGNTIYF. The CDR3 DNA is TGCGCCAGCAGCCATCCCACAGGGGATCAGGGAAACACCATATATTTT.

The rearrangement joins TRBV24-1 to TRBJ2-2, with D hard to call. CDR1 is KGHDR, CDR2 SFDVKD, per germline. This CDR3 is built from 11 residues. The V end lost 8 bases, the J end lost 6 bases, and 6 bases lay between the germline ends. The CDR3 spells CATTPPGELFF. The CDR3 coding sequence is TGTGCCACCACCCCCCCCGGGGAGCTGTTTTTT.

The J gene is TRBJ1-1, the V gene TRBV27; D unresolved. CDR3 size: 13 residues. With 4 bases removed from V and 1 base from J, the gap between germline ends came to 7 bases. Germline values: CDR1 MNHEY, CDR2 SMNVEV (reference sequence). This CDR3 reads CASSSDPNTEAFF. The DNA of the CDR3 is TGTGCCAGCAGTTCTGACCCGAACACTGAAGCTTTCTTT.

The rearrangement uses TRBV7-8 and TRBJ2-1; D might be TRBD1 (6 bases). The germline CDR1 and CDR2 sequences are SGHVS and FQNEAQ. The CDR3 is 16 amino acids. V dropped 2 bases and J dropped 6 bases, with 17 bases sitting between them. The CDR3 nucleotides are TGTGCCAGCAGCTTATATGGGACACACCAAAGCAATGAGCAGTTCTTC. It yields the protein CASSLYGTHQSNEQFF.

The chain's CDR3 is CASSFNPGYEQFF. The CDR3 nucleotides are TGTGCCAGCAGTTTTAATCCCGGGTATGAGCAGTTCTTC. V is TRBV27 and J is TRBJ2-1; D gene unclear. The CDR3 is 13 amino acids. Germline V gene data show CDR1 as MNHEY and CDR2 as SMNVEV (reference sequence). The V end was cut by 3 bases, the J end by 8 bases, with 11 bases between.

This chain joins TRBV27 and TRBJ1-1; tentative D call: TRBD1 (6 bases). The germline gives CDR1 MNHEY, CDR2 SMNVEV (reference sequence). The CDR3 has 11 residues. The germline V and J ends were trimmed by 7 bases and 8 bases, with 11 bases remaining between them. DNA of the CDR3: TGTGCCAGCACCCACCAGGGGGAAGCTTTCTTT. This gives the protein CASTHQGEAFF.

The chain recombines TRBV7-9 with TRBJ1-1; D might be TRBD1 (5 bases). From germline, CDR1 is SEHNR and CDR2 FQNEAQ (reference sequence). V was shortened by 7 bases and J by 1 base, with 10 bases between the two germline ends. This CDR3 region has 13 residues. Here the CDR3 DNA reads TGTGCCAGCATCCGTACAGGGAACACTGAAGCTTTCTTT. It specifies CASIRTGNTEAFF. Full variable domain (remainder filled in from reference TRBV7-9 and TRBJ1-1): DTGVSQNPRHKITKRGQNVTFRCDPISEHNRLYWYRQTLGQGPEFLTYFQNEAQLEKSRLLSDRFSAERPKGSFSTLEIQRTEQGDSAMYLCASIRTGNTEAFFGQGTRLTVV.

This rearrangement joins TRBV6-5 to TRBJ2-5; a weak D match, TRBD1 (5 bases). The CDR3 loop spans 14 amino acids. With 6 bases removed from V and 3 bases from J, the gap between germline ends came to 14 bases. Germline V lookup: CDR1 MNHEY, CDR2 SVGAGI. CDR3 protein: CASRIDSFEETQYF. Here the CDR3 DNA reads TGTGCCAGCAGAATCGACAGTTTTGAAGAGACCCAGTACTTC.

The chain employs TRBV29-1 and TRBJ1-1, with D uncertain. Trimming removed 1 base from V and 6 bases from J, with 18 bases in between. The CDR3 is 15 residues long. The V gene's germline CDR1 is SQVTM and CDR2 ANQGSEA. CDR3: CSVEGYYGLSPEAFF. Written as DNA, the CDR3 is TGCAGCGTTGAAGGTTACTATGGCCTGTCGCCTGAAGCTTTCTTT. Looking up the rest from reference TRBV29-1 and TRBJ1-1 gives the full variable domain: SAVISQKPSRDICQRGTSLTIQCQVDSQVTMMFWYRQQPGQSLTLIATANQGSEATYESGFVIDKFPISRPNLTFSTLTVSNMSPEDSSIYLCSVEGYYGLSPEAFFGQGTRLTVV.

Only one count was recorded for this clone. J is TRBJ2-7 and V is TRBV4-1; D not resolved. This CDR3 has 13 residues. V lost 4 bases and J lost 5, with 12 bases in between. Germline CDR1 and CDR2: MGHRA and YSYEKL. CDR3 sequence: CASSLKITDEQYF. The CDR3 DNA reads as TGCGCCAGCAGCCTCAAGATCACGGACGAGCAGTACTTC.

CDR3 residues: CASSPQGQGGYTF. In DNA, the CDR3 is TGTGCCAGCAGCCCCCAGGGGCAAGGGGGCTACACCTTC. The J gene is TRBJ1-2, the V gene TRBV7-2; a possible D gene is TRBD1 (6 bases). CDR1 and CDR2 from the germline V gene are SGHTA and FQGNSA. CDR3 length: 13 amino acids. V lost 5 bases, J lost 8 bases, and 15 bases lay in between.

The chain links TRBV5-6 to TRBJ1-5, with TRBD1 matching 7 bases. There are 14 residues in the CDR3. The ends lost 0 bases at V and 6 bases at J; junction bases unmatched: 3. Germline-derived CDR1 and CDR2 are SGHDT and YYEEEE. The CDR3 DNA is TGTGCCAGCAGCTTGGGAGGGGGCCTTCAGCCCCAGCATTTT. Its translation: CASSLGGGLQPQHF.

The genes are TRBV6-5 and TRBJ2-7, with 9 bases lining up with TRBD1. The CDR3 sequence is 16 residues long. After removal of 2 bases from V and 2 bases from J, the junction contained 7 bases not matched to a gene. The germline V gene has CDR1 MNHEY and CDR2 SVGAGI. The CDR3 sequence is CASSYLSRQGAYEQYF. CDR3 DNA: TGTGCCAGCAGTTACCTCTCCCGACAGGGGGCCTACGAGCAGTACTTC.